The 28 T cell receptor beta chains reported below all come from one sample, sequenced in a study of cytomegalovirus exposure and HLA in healthy donors. PCR used 60 Vbeta primers and 13 Jbeta primers. Clones were sequenced by immunoSEQ multiplex PCR, and TCRdb holds only the in-frame ones, with some missing. The sample lists approximately 170,000 clones, around 78% occurring once. The sample consisted of PBMCs. The receptors come from a woman aged 40 to 49 in good health and CMV-seronegative.

This clone showed up just once. This chain joins TRBV9 and TRBJ1-2; 9 bases line up with TRBD1. The J segment lost 7 bases and the V segment lost 3 bases, leaving 7 bases of the junction unmatched. CDR1 is SGDLS and CDR2 is YYNGEE in the germline V gene. This CDR3 comprises 14 residues. This chain's CDR3 is CASSEGQGGSGYTF. The CDR3 DNA reads TGTGCCAGCAGCGAGGGACAGGGTGGCAGTGGCTACACCTTC.

As for this clone: The germline gene is not matched at one end of the junction; a read error may be the cause. The CDR3 DNA reads as TGTGCCAGCACCCTATGGGGGGACGAGTTCGTCTTC. Protein product: CASTLWGDEFVF. The V and J genes are TRBV25-1 and TRBJ2-1; maybe TRBD2 (6 bases). The CDR3 consists of 12 residues. From germline, CDR1 is MGHDK and CDR2 SYGVNS.

This clone was detected only a few times. This chain connects TRBV6-6 to TRBJ2-7, with D possibly matching TRBD2 (5 bases). CDR1 and CDR2 from the germline V gene are MNHNY and SVGAGI (reference sequence). The CDR3 loop spans 15 amino acids. V dropped 2 bases and J dropped 3 bases, with 14 bases sitting between them. CDR3 sequence (DNA): TGTGCCAGCAGTTACAGAGGACTTGGATACTACGAGCAGTACTTC. Its translation: CASSYRGLGYYEQYF.

This chain links TRBV5-1 with TRBJ1-1; unclear D gene. V was cut by 5 bases and J by 2 bases, with 10 bases left in between. The CDR3 has 13 residues. The germline V gene encodes CDR1 SGHRS and CDR2 YFSETQ. The CDR3, as DNA: TGCGCCAGCAGTCAGGCATCTAACACTGAAGCTTTCTTT. This translates into CASSQASNTEAFF.

This chain uses TRBV19 with TRBJ2-2; 10 positions agree with TRBD2. The germline CDR1 and CDR2 sequences are LNHDA and SQIVND (reference sequence). The V gene end was trimmed by 2 bases and the J gene end by 7 bases; junction bases not matched to a gene: 7. The CDR3 has 16 residues. The CDR3 loop reads CASSILAGDISGELFF. The CDR3 region has the DNA TGTGCCAGTAGTATACTAGCGGGAGACATCAGCGGGGAGCTGTTTTTT.

This clone has just one count. The chain combines TRBV11-3 with TRBJ2-1; D is ambiguous. CDR1 is SGHNT and CDR2 is YENEEA in the germline V gene. Deletions cut 0 bases from V and 0 bases from J, with 12 bases between. The CDR3 loop spans 17 amino acids. The CDR3 DNA reads TGTGCCAGCAGCTTAGACCCGGGTCTCAGCTCCTACAATGAGCAGTTCTTC. Encoded protein: CASSLDPGLSSYNEQFF.

The chain recombines TRBV6-5 with TRBJ2-1, with 7 bases identical to TRBD2. J lost 2 bases, V lost 6 bases, and 7 bases had no gene match. This CDR3 is 15 amino acids long. CDR1 is MNHEY and CDR2 is SVGAGI in the germline V gene. CDR3 protein: CASRQTSDPYNEQFF. The CDR3 DNA sequence: TGTGCCAGCAGACAAACTAGCGACCCCTACAATGAGCAGTTCTTC.

There are a few counts of this clone. V gene TRBV5-1 combines with J gene TRBJ1-1; 8 nucleotides line up with TRBD1. In germline, CDR1 is SGHRS, CDR2 YFSETQ. This CDR3 comprises 15 residues. J was trimmed by 1 base and V by 1 base; bases with no gene match: 3. CDR3 in amino acids: CASSLSDRGNTEAFF. Here the CDR3 DNA reads TGCGCCAGCAGCTTGTCAGACAGGGGGAACACTGAAGCTTTCTTT.

The chain employs TRBV2 and TRBJ1-2; tentatively, D is TRBD1 (6 bases). The CDR3 length is 13 residues. Germline V CDR1 and CDR2: SNHLY, FYNNEI. V dropped 4 bases and J dropped 4 bases, with 10 bases sitting between them. The chain's CDR3 is CASSGGQAYGYTF. CDR3 sequence (DNA): TGTGCCAGCAGTGGGGGGCAGGCCTATGGCTACACCTTC.

This clone has just a few counts. This chain uses TRBV18 with TRBJ1-1; no definite D call. V was clipped by 1 base and J by 5 bases, with 11 bases between them. This CDR3 has 14 amino acids. The V gene's germline CDR1 is KGHSH and CDR2 LQKENI. DNA for the CDR3: TGTGCCAGCTCACCACAGGAGGCATCAACTGAAGCTTTCTTT. This codes for CASSPQEASTEAFF.

The chain uses TRBV6-1 and TRBJ2-3; D gene ambiguous. The V gene lost 0 bases and the J gene lost 3 bases, with 4 bases spanning the gap. The CDR3 loop spans 13 amino acids. Per the germline V gene, CDR1 is MNHNS and CDR2 is SASEGT. The CDR3 DNA sequence: TGTGCCAGCAGTGAAGCGCGGACAGATACGCAGTATTTT. Translating it yields CASSEARTDTQYF.

The chain joins TRBV11-2 to TRBJ2-3, with D perhaps TRBD2 (6 bases). Per germline, CDR1 SGHAT and CDR2 FQNNGV. Trimming left V 1 base short and J 2 bases short, with 10 bases between. This CDR3 is 15 amino acids long. The CDR3 loop is CASSLVVAVTDTQYF. The CDR3 DNA reads as TGTGCCAGCAGCTTAGTGGTAGCGGTCACAGATACGCAGTATTTT.

The genes are TRBV30 and TRBJ1-2; no clear D gene. From germline, CDR1 is GTSNPN and CDR2 SVGIG (reference sequence). The germline V and J ends were trimmed by 0 bases and 5 bases, with 13 bases remaining between them. The CDR3 extends over 14 amino acids. The CDR3 loop is CAWSVLYSSYGYTF. CDR3 nucleotide sequence: TGTGCCTGGAGTGTCTTGTACAGTTCATATGGCTACACCTTC. The complete variable domain, with remaining parts taken from reference TRBV30 and TRBJ1-2, reads SQTIHQWPATLVQPVGSPLSLECTVEGTSNPNLYWYRQAAGRGLQLLFYSVGIGQISSEVPQNLSASRPQDRQFILSSKKLLLSDSGFYLCAWSVLYSSYGYTFGSGTRLTVV.

This sequence joins TRBV4-2 and TRBJ1-3; maybe TRBD1 (5 bases). Trimming cost V 0 bases and J 2 bases, with 11 bases left between them. CDR1 and CDR2 from the germline V gene are LGHNA and YNFKEQ. The CDR3 length is 16 residues. The chain's CDR3 is CASSQDRGQAGNTIYF. CDR3 DNA: TGTGCCAGCAGCCAAGATCGCGGACAAGCTGGAAACACCATATATTTT.

The chain employs TRBV6-1 and TRBJ1-5; maybe TRBD1 (6 bases). Per the germline V gene, CDR1 is MNHNS and CDR2 is SASEGT. Trimming shortened V by 6 bases and J by 2 bases, and 14 bases separated the two germline ends. The CDR3 consists of 15 residues. The CDR3 coding sequence is TGTGCCAGCAGAGAGGTACAGGGTGGCAATCAGCCCCAGCATTTT. Its protein product is CASREVQGGNQPQHF.

The V gene is TRBV5-1, the J gene TRBJ1-1, with D unresolved. The CDR3 is 14 residues long. CDR1 and CDR2 (germline): SGHRS, YFSETQ. V lost 0 bases, J lost 10 bases, and 16 bases lay in between. The CDR3 DNA reads as TGCGCCAGCAGCTTGGTTGGGAGAAGGGAGGGAGCTTTCTTT. It encodes CASSLVGRREGAFF.

The rearrangement links TRBV19 to TRBJ1-2, with a possible D match to TRBD1 (5 bases). This CDR3 has 12 residues. Trimming cost V 3 bases and J 8 bases, with 10 bases left between them. The V gene's germline CDR1 is LNHDA and CDR2 SQIVND (reference sequence). The CDR3 bases are TGTGCCAGTAGTATGGCGCAGGGCGGCTACACCTTC. Its protein product is CASSMAQGGYTF. The entire variable domain, with the rest obtained from reference TRBV19 and TRBJ1-2, is as follows: DGGITQSPKYLFRKEGQNVTLSCEQNLNHDAMYWYRQDPGQGLRLIYYSQIVNDFQKGDIAEGYSVSREKKESFPLTVTSAQKNPTAFYLCASSMAQGGYTFGSGTRLTVV.

The rearrangement uses TRBV7-3 and TRBJ2-2; D perhaps matches TRBD2 (6 bases). The CDR3 length is 14 residues. The germline V gene encodes CDR1 SGHTA and CDR2 FQGTGA. V was pared by 8 bases and J by 0 bases, with 10 bases between. The CDR3 is CASGRTANTGELFF. Written as DNA, the CDR3 is TGTGCCAGCGGGAGGACGGCGAACACCGGGGAGCTGTTTTTT.

The chain links TRBV28 to TRBJ1-1; no clear D. The CDR3 has 13 amino acids. Between the trimmed V and J ends, which lost 3 bases and 4 bases, there was a span of 9 bases. Germline lookup yields CDR1 MDHEN and CDR2 SYDVKM. The CDR3 DNA follows: TGTGCCAGCAGTTTCATCCGGGGCACTGAAGCTTTCTTT. This encodes CASSFIRGTEAFF.

This clone showed up just a few times. The rearrangement joins TRBV6-1 to TRBJ2-7; TRBD2 agrees at 7 bases. The CDR3 is 15 residues long. Losses at the gene ends were 1 base for V and 1 base for J; bases not matched to a gene: 4. CDR1 is MNHNS and CDR2 is SASEGT in the germline V gene. The CDR3 bases are TGTGCCAGCAGTGAAGAGGCTAGCGGTTCCTACGAGCAGTACTTC. Amino acid sequence: CASSEEASGSYEQYF.

V is TRBV19 and J is TRBJ2-2; D is perhaps TRBD1 (6 bases). The germline CDR1 and CDR2 sequences are LNHDA and SQIVND (reference sequence). Trimming pared 6 bases from V and 6 bases from J, leaving 14 bases between. CDR3 length: 14 residues. CDR3 amino acids: CASSQTGLSGELFF. As DNA, the CDR3 is TGTGCCAGTAGCCAAACAGGGTTGTCCGGGGAGCTGTTTTTT.

V gene TRBV10-3 combines with J gene TRBJ2-7; TRBD1 aligns across 9 bases. Trimming took 3 bases from V and 5 from J; bases not matched to a gene: 8. The CDR3 sequence is 15 residues long. Germline loops: CDR1 ENHRY, CDR2 SYGVKD. The CDR3 DNA follows: TGTGCCATCAGTGAAGGGGACAGGGCTCTTCACGAGCAGTACTTC. This sequence encodes CAISEGDRALHEQYF.

The chain carries TRBV6-5 and TRBJ1-2; weak D call: TRBD1 (6 bases). The CDR3 runs 15 residues. The germline V gene has CDR1 MNHEY and CDR2 SVGAGI. V lost 6 bases and J 0 bases, leaving 14 bases between the germline ends. The CDR3: CASRMDSRANYGYTF. DNA for the CDR3: TGTGCCAGCAGGATGGACAGCCGAGCTAACTATGGCTACACCTTC.

This chain links TRBV15 with TRBJ1-5; a weak D match, TRBD1 (6 bases). CDR3 length equals 16 residues. Germline V gene sequence: CDR1 LNHNV, CDR2 YYDKDF (reference sequence). Trimming took off 5 bases at V and 3 bases at J, with 17 bases between the two ends. CDR3 nucleotide sequence: TGTGCCACCAGCGGCTCCGGATGGACAGACAATCAGCCCCAGCATTTT. It translates to CATSGSGWTDNQPQHF.

This sequence joins TRBV6-1 and TRBJ2-6; 8 bases agree with TRBD2. V trimming: 6 bases; J trimming: 4 bases; junction bases outside the gene matches: 5. CDR3 size: 15 residues. Germline V lookup: CDR1 MNHNS, CDR2 SASEGT. CDR3 loop: CASRGLGFGANVLTF. CDR3 bases: TGTGCCAGCAGGGGACTAGGGTTCGGGGCCAACGTCCTGACTTTC.

The chain is built from TRBV6-5 and TRBJ2-1; the match to TRBD2 covers 8 bases. Germline trimming cut 11 bases from V and 1 base from J; bases unmatched to any gene: 7. Germline V gives CDR1 MNHEY, CDR2 SVGAGI. The CDR3 length is 14 residues. The CDR3 DNA is TGTGCCGTATCCTCTAGCGGGTCCTACAATGAGCAGTTCTTC. Translating gives CAVSSSGSYNEQFF.

This clone was seen a few times. The chain is built from TRBV5-1 and TRBJ2-1; D is unresolved. Trimming cost V 3 bases and J 0 bases, with 10 bases left between them. From germline, CDR1 is SGHRS and CDR2 YFSETQ. The CDR3 length is 15 residues. CDR3 in amino acids: CASSSTENSYNEQFF. The CDR3 DNA reads TGCGCCAGCAGCTCAACCGAGAACTCCTACAATGAGCAGTTCTTC. Full variable domain (outside the CDR3, taken from reference TRBV5-1 and TRBJ2-1): KAGVTQTPRYLIKTRGQQVTLSCSPISGHRSVSWYQQTPGQGLQFLFEYFSETQRNKGNFPGRFSGRQFSNSRSEMNVSTLELGDSALYLCASSSTENSYNEQFFGPGTRLTVL.

The chain is built from TRBV19 and TRBJ1-5, with TRBD1 identical over 9 bases. Germline CDR1 reads LNHDA; CDR2 reads SQIVND (reference sequence). Unmatched junction bases numbered 5, after V lost 6 bases and J lost 2 bases. There are 15 residues in the CDR3. CDR3 in DNA: TGTGCCAGTAGCCGGACAGGGGAGGGCAATCAGCCCCAGCATTTT. It is translated as CASSRTGEGNQPQHF.